The T cell receptor (beta chain) under discussion was sequenced for a study of Ad26.COV2.S vaccination and SARS-CoV-2 variants. Study-wide background: The donor participated in the COV1001 trial, in its Ad26.COV2.S arm.

As for treatment: roughly 20 received Ad26.COV2.S at low or high dose, single or two shots; about 5 received placebo; per-sample allocation not given. Sampling occurred on day 63 after the first vaccine or placebo injection. Expressing Wuhan-strain SARS-CoV-2 spike, an Ad26 vector served as the vaccine. As concerns this clone: Its matching antigen is unknown.

The assay was immunoSEQ multiplex PCR, and TCRdb's table has in-frame clones only and misses some. This table holds hundreds of thousands of clones, approximately 90% found once. The V end was cut by 6 bases, the J end by 11 bases, with 19 bases between. Germline lookup yields CDR1 MNHEY and CDR2 SVGAGI. The CDR3 totals 14 residues. Study-wide results and caveats: Reports say spike-specific CD8+ and CD4+ T cell responses covered substantial breadth after vaccination. With respect to non-spike TCR breadth, vaccine and placebo recipients were similar.

The rearrangement uses TRBV6-5 and TRBJ1-4, with a weak D call TRBD1 (5 bases). Sequenced here: peripheral blood, sampled in a trial of Ad26.COV2.S vaccine versus placebo. The clonotype comes from a person between 18 and 60 years old who received the Ad26.COV2.S COVID-19 vaccine or a placebo. The CDR3 sequence: CASSQQGEGGKLFF. For the CDR3, the DNA is TGTGCCAGCAGCCAGCAAGGGGAGGGAGGGAAACTGTTTTTT.